These 24 T cell receptor beta chains share one sample of origin, sequenced in a study of cytomegalovirus exposure and HLA in healthy donors. PCR employed 60 Vbeta and 13 Jbeta primers. Only in-frame clones appear in the TCRdb table, and some are missing; sequencing was by immunoSEQ multiplex PCR. The sample shows about 130,000 clones, just over 75% of them seen only once. The material sequenced was PBMCs. Receptors originate from a woman aged 45 to 65 in good health and CMV-seronegative.

A few counts support this clone. The rearrangement uses TRBV5-1 and TRBJ2-3; no definite D call. Germline V lookup: CDR1 SGHRS, CDR2 YFSETQ. The CDR3 has 13 amino acids. Trimming shortened V by 0 bases and J by 7 bases, and 9 bases separated the two germline ends. The CDR3 DNA reads as TGCGCCAGCAGCTTGGGGAGATCCTATACGCAGTATTTT. Translated, it gives CASSLGRSYTQYF.

The CDR3 loop reads CASSQAPGQSYEQYF. DNA of the CDR3: TGCGCCAGCAGCCAAGCCCCGGGACAGTCCTACGAGCAGTACTTC. This sequence joins TRBV4-3 and TRBJ2-7; 7 nucleotides line up with TRBD1. Looked up from germline, CDR1 is LGHNA and CDR2 is YSLEER. This CDR3 is 15 amino acids long. J lost 1 base, V lost 1 base, and 4 bases had no gene match.

This clone was observed a few times. V is TRBV19 and J is TRBJ2-3, with 7 bases that match TRBD2. V trimming: 9 bases; J trimming: 0 bases; junction bases outside the gene matches: 6. Germline-derived CDR1 and CDR2 are LNHDA and SQIVND (reference sequence). CDR3 length: 14 residues. The chain's CDR3 is CASGISGSTDTQYF. As DNA, the CDR3 is TGTGCCAGCGGAATTAGCGGGAGCACAGATACGCAGTATTTT.

This clone came up once. The V and J genes are TRBV28 and TRBJ1-3, with TRBD1 as a possible D gene (6 bases). The CDR3 runs to 15 residues. Trimming cost V 2 bases and J 1 base, with 9 bases left between them. In germline, CDR1 is MDHEN, CDR2 SYDVKM. In DNA form, the CDR3 reads TGTGCCAGCAGTTTAGTCAGGGGATCTGGAAACACCATATATTTT. Amino acids: CASSLVRGSGNTIYF.

CDR3 protein: CSVVAASGKRTDTQYF. The CDR3 DNA reads as TGCAGCGTTGTTGCAGCTAGCGGGAAGAGGACAGATACGCAGTATTTT. The V gene is TRBV29-1, the J gene TRBJ2-3, with 9 bases lining up with TRBD2. Germline trimming cut 4 bases from V and 3 bases from J; bases unmatched to any gene: 11. Germline V gives CDR1 SQVTM, CDR2 ANQGSEA. The CDR3 spans 16 residues.

The V and J genes are TRBV28 and TRBJ1-5, with TRBD1 identical over 8 bases. There are 13 residues in the CDR3. From germline, CDR1 is MDHEN and CDR2 SYDVKM. J gave up 7 bases and V 6 bases, and 5 bases lay outside the gene matches. The CDR3 DNA reads as TGTGCCAGCAGCCAACAGGGGGAGCAGCCCCAGCATTTT. The encoded protein is CASSQQGEQPQHF.

The rearrangement links TRBV29-1 to TRBJ1-2, with D unclear. The CDR3 length is 12 residues. V shed 3 bases and J shed 2 bases, with 7 bases lying between them. Germline V gene data show CDR1 as SQVTM and CDR2 as ANQGSEA. The CDR3 DNA sequence: TGCAGCGTTGAGTCCCCGAACTATGGCTACACCTTC. Translated, it gives CSVESPNYGYTF.

J is TRBJ2-2 and V is TRBV19, with 8 bases lining up with TRBD2. The CDR3 runs 20 residues. V gave up 0 bases and J gave up 0 bases; unmatched junction bases: 12. Germline CDR1 is LNHDA and CDR2 is SQIVND (reference sequence). The CDR3 loop is CASSIDLLAGIRPNTGELFF. CDR3 sequence (DNA): TGTGCCAGTAGTATAGATCTCCTAGCGGGTATTAGACCGAACACCGGGGAGCTGTTTTTT.

This clone was observed a few times. V gene TRBV7-2 combines with J gene TRBJ2-3; 9 bases are a match to TRBD1. The length of the CDR3 is 15 residues. J lost 1 base, V lost 3 bases, and 2 bases had no gene match. Germline CDR1 and CDR2: SGHTA and FQGNSA. For the CDR3, the DNA is TGTGCCAGCAGCTTGTACAGGGGGCGCACAGATACGCAGTATTTT. Protein product: CASSLYRGRTDTQYF. The full variable domain, with the rest looked up from reference TRBV7-2 and TRBJ2-3, is GAGVSQSPSNKVTEKGKDVELRCDPISGHTALYWYRQSLGQGLEFLIYFQGNSAPDKSGLPSDRFSAERTGGSVSTLTIQRTQQEDSAVYLCASSLYRGRTDTQYFGPGTRLTVL.

This clone was found a few times. The chain links TRBV6-5 to TRBJ1-1; D is undetermined. The germline gives CDR1 MNHEY, CDR2 SVGAGI. The CDR3 sequence is 13 residues long. V lost 6 bases to trimming and J lost 10 bases, with 18 bases between them. The CDR3 nucleotides read TGTGCCAGCAGCCAAGAGAGAACCAGAGGAGCTTTCTTT. Translated: CASSQERTRGAFF.

The V and J genes are TRBV7-2 and TRBJ2-1; the match to TRBD2 covers 10 bases. Germline trimming cut 3 bases from V and 0 bases from J; bases unmatched to any gene: 8. The CDR3 has 18 amino acids. Per the germline V gene, CDR1 is SGHTA and CDR2 is FQGNSA. This chain's CDR3 is CASSFRLAGMSSYNEQFF. In nucleotides, the CDR3 is TGTGCCAGCAGCTTTAGACTAGCGGGCATGAGCTCCTACAATGAGCAGTTCTTC.

The rearrangement uses TRBV6-1 and TRBJ1-3, with a weak D call TRBD1 (5 bases). The germline gives CDR1 MNHNS, CDR2 SASEGT. The CDR3 totals 14 residues. V lost 4 bases and J 1 base, leaving 8 bases between the germline ends. The CDR3 is CASSVGVSGNTIYF. The DNA of the CDR3 is TGTGCCAGCAGTGTAGGGGTTTCTGGAAACACCATATATTTT.

The chain combines TRBV30 with TRBJ1-1; no definite D call. Trimming pared 3 bases from V and 8 bases from J, leaving 13 bases between. CDR1 and CDR2 from the germline V gene are GTSNPN and SVGIG (reference sequence). The CDR3 runs 12 residues. The CDR3 loop reads CAWSPPIGEAFF. The CDR3 bases are TGTGCCTGGAGCCCACCCATCGGGGAAGCTTTCTTT.

The chain is built from TRBV30 and TRBJ1-1; TRBD1 might be the D (6 bases). Germline V lookup: CDR1 GTSNPN, CDR2 SVGIG (reference sequence). This CDR3 contains 12 residues. Trimming took 3 bases from V and 5 from J, leaving 10 bases between them. The CDR3 spells CAWSRGTTEAFF. The CDR3 bases are TGTGCCTGGAGCAGGGGTACGACTGAAGCTTTCTTT. Full variable domain (missing parts from reference TRBV30 and TRBJ1-1): SQTIHQWPATLVQPVGSPLSLECTVEGTSNPNLYWYRQAAGRGLQLLFYSVGIGQISSEVPQNLSASRPQDRQFILSSKKLLLSDSGFYLCAWSRGTTEAFFGQGTRLTVV.

V gene TRBV2 combines with J gene TRBJ1-1, with a tentative D call TRBD1 (5 bases). Trimming cost V 7 bases and J 4 bases, with 19 bases left between them. There are 15 residues in the CDR3. CDR1 is SNHLY, CDR2 FYNNEI, per germline. CDR3 protein: CASTFGQAGRTEAFF. The CDR3 DNA reads TGTGCCAGCACTTTTGGACAAGCCGGTCGCACTGAAGCTTTCTTT.

This sequence joins TRBV6-5 and TRBJ1-1; maybe TRBD1 (6 bases). This CDR3 comprises 16 residues. In germline, CDR1 is MNHEY, CDR2 SVGAGI. V lost 2 bases, J lost 5 bases, and 18 bases lay in between. CDR3 DNA: TGTGCCAGCAGTTACCTACTGGGGGCGGGTATGACTGAAGCTTTCTTT. This codes for CASSYLLGAGMTEAFF.

This chain joins TRBV27 and TRBJ1-2; 9 bases are shared with TRBD1. The germline CDR1 and CDR2 sequences are MNHEY and SMNVEV (reference sequence). V lost 5 bases, J lost 4 bases, and 8 bases stayed unmatched. CDR3 length equals 15 residues. The DNA for the CDR3 is TGTGCCAGCAGTCCCCTGGACAGGGGCCCCTATGGCTACACCTTC. Translating it yields CASSPLDRGPYGYTF.

In DNA form, the CDR3 reads TGTGCCAGCAGGTTTGGGGGGGGCTACTACGAGCAGTACTTC. This encodes CASRFGGGYYEQYF. The gene calls are TRBV7-2 and TRBJ2-7; perhaps TRBD2 as D (7 bases). Germline CDR1 and CDR2: SGHTA and FQGNSA. There are 14 residues in the CDR3. V lost 6 bases to trimming and J lost 3 bases, with 15 bases between them.

The chain has TRBV25-1 and TRBJ1-1; D might be TRBD1 (6 bases). CDR3 length: 14 residues. The germline V gene has CDR1 MGHDK and CDR2 SYGVNS. Between the trimmed V and J ends, which lost 6 bases and 5 bases, there was a span of 16 bases. Here the CDR3 DNA reads TGTGCCAGCAGAGAAACAGGGAGAGAGACTGAAGCTTTCTTT. Amino acid sequence: CASRETGRETEAFF.

J is TRBJ2-1 and V is TRBV21-1; the tabulated D call, TRBD2, remains unverified against the DNA. TRBV21-1 is tagged as a pseudogene. This CDR3 spans 15 amino acids. CDR3 DNA: TGTGCCAGCAGCAAAGTGTGGCTAGCGGGCACTGAGCAGTTCTTC. This gives the protein CASSKVWLAGTEQFF.

V usage is TRBV9 and J usage is TRBJ2-3, with TRBD1 identical over 7 bases. This CDR3 has 15 amino acids. The junction had 8 bases not matched to a gene; V was cut back by 5 bases and J by 2 bases. Germline CDR1 and CDR2: SGDLS and YYNGEE. CDR3 bases: TGTGCCAGCAGTGGAAGGGGGCAGAACACAGATACGCAGTATTTT. This encodes CASSGRGQNTDTQYF.

The V gene is TRBV5-1, the J gene TRBJ2-5; TRBD2 matches at 12 bases. CDR1 and CDR2 (germline): SGHRS, YFSETQ. This CDR3 spans 16 amino acids. The V and J ends lost 9 bases and 2 bases, in that order; junction bases with no gene match: 11. This CDR3 reads CATAASGRAGQETQYF. CDR3 nucleotides: TGCGCCACCGCTGCTAGCGGGAGGGCCGGTCAAGAGACCCAGTACTTC.

This clone was seen only a few times. The chain employs TRBV7-8 and TRBJ1-4; perhaps TRBD1 as D (5 bases). The CDR3 spans 12 residues. Germline lookup yields CDR1 SGHVS and CDR2 FQNEAQ. With 6 bases removed from V and 5 bases from J, the gap between germline ends came to 7 bases. The CDR3 loop reads CASRGPNEKLFF. The DNA for the CDR3 is TGTGCCAGCAGGGGGCCGAATGAAAAACTGTTTTTT.

A word on this clone: Other nucleotide sequences in the sample specify the same CDR3. The V and J genes are TRBV7-2 and TRBJ2-7; the D is unclear. Germline loops: CDR1 SGHTA, CDR2 FQGNSA. CDR3 length equals 11 residues. Trimming took 5 bases from V and 3 from J, leaving 5 bases between them. CDR3 sequence: CASSPGYEQYF. The CDR3 bases are TGTGCCAGCAGCCCGGGCTACGAGCAGTACTTC.